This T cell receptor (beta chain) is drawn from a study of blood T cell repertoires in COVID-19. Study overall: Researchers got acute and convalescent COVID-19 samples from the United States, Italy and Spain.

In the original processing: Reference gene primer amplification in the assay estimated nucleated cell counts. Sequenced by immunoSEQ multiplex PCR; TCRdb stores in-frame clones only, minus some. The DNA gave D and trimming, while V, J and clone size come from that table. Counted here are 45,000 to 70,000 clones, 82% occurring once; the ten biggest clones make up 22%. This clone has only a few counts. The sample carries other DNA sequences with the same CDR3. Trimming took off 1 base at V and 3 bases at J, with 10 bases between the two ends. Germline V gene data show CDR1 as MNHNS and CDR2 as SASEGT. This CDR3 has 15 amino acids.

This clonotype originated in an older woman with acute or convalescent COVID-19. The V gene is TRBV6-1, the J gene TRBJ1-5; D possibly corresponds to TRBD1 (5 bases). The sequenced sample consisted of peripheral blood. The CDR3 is CASSEGGGDNQPQHF. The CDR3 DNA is TGTGCCAGCAGTGAAGGCGGGGGGGACAATCAGCCCCAGCATTTT.